The following is a T cell receptor beta chain sequence with its context. The antigen remains unidentified. The data were obtained in a study of CD4+ T cells in melanoma. General study points: Diverse differentiation states were reported for melanoma neoantigen-specific CD4+ T cells.

Repertoires were generated with immunoSEQ multiplex PCR, while TCRdb's copy carries only in-frame clones and drops some. The sample has some 50,000 clones, approximately 92% seen once. The CDR3 totals 14 residues. Germline V CDR1 and CDR2: KGHSH, LQKENI. The germline V and J ends were trimmed by 6 bases and 3 bases, with 14 bases remaining between them. The sequencing input was peripheral blood. This clonotype was obtained from a human donor with melanoma. The chain has TRBV18 and TRBJ1-1, with TRBD1 as a possible D gene (5 bases). The CDR3 DNA sequence: TGTGCCAGCTCTCTCCCAGGGTCGGACACTGAAGCTTTCTTT. Encoded protein: CASSLPGSDTEAFF.